The present T cell receptor beta chain was sequenced within a study of cytomegalovirus exposure and HLA in healthy donors. Notes on this clone: Its antigen is unidentified.

The CDR3 sequence is 18 residues long. Germline V gene sequence: CDR1 MGHRA, CDR2 YSYEKL. V lost 0 bases, J lost 2 bases, and 19 bases lay in between. Those who donated were healthy bone marrow donors. Primers: 60 Vbeta forward and 13 Jbeta reverse. Clones were read by immunoSEQ multiplex PCR, and TCRdb kept only the in-frame ones, dropping some. The sample has 75,000 to 100,000 clones; 74% are singletons. General observations from the study: As confirmed in vitro, a few CMV-associated chains were specific for CMV antigens. V- and J-gene trimming in TCR beta was tied to a missense DCLRE1C variant by an analysis performed later. Analyzed later, association rates of TCRs varied across HLA loci, with DRB1 most and HLA-C fewest.

The TCR originated in a male donor in good health and CMV-seronegative. The sequenced sample was PBMCs. J is TRBJ1-2 and V is TRBV4-1; D might be TRBD1 (6 bases). CDR3 bases: TGCGCCAGCAGCCAAGAAGGGTCAGGGACACCGGAAAACTATGGCTACACCTTC. Translated: CASSQEGSGTPENYGYTF.